Listed here are 8 T cell receptor beta chains from one sample, sequenced in a study of shared clonotypes between healthy human individuals. Only in-frame clones appear in the TCRdb table, and some are missing; sequencing was by immunoSEQ multiplex PCR. The table includes roughly 1 million clones, roughly 80% detected once. The specimen sequenced was memory CD4+ T cells sorted from blood. Subset noted: CD45RA-negative fraction. The receptors here all came from a man in his late teens or twenties in good health.

The CDR3 reads CASSSGRQGKDTQYF. For the CDR3, the DNA is TGTGCCAGCAGTTCAGGGAGACAGGGCAAGGATACGCAGTATTTT. The genes are TRBV28 and TRBJ2-3; 7 bases agree with TRBD1. CDR3 length: 15 amino acids. The V and J ends lost 4 bases and 6 bases, in that order; junction bases with no gene match: 10. The germline V gene encodes CDR1 MDHEN and CDR2 SYDVKM.

This clone was seen at least ten times. The sample has other DNA sequences that encode this CDR3 too. The chain carries TRBV30 and TRBJ1-5, with no clear D. V dropped 4 bases and J dropped 2 bases, with 9 bases sitting between them. Germline V gene lookup returns CDR1 GTSNPN and CDR2 SVGIG (reference sequence). This CDR3 contains 13 residues. In DNA form, the CDR3 reads TGTGCCTGGACTCCGGGAGGCAATCAGCCCCAGCATTTT. Translated, it gives CAWTPGGNQPQHF. The whole variable domain, remainder taken from reference TRBV30 and TRBJ1-5, is SQTIHQWPATLVQPVGSPLSLECTVEGTSNPNLYWYRQAAGRGLQLLFYSVGIGQISSEVPQNLSASRPQDRQFILSSKKLLLSDSGFYLCAWTPGGNQPQHFGDGTRLSIL.

This chain links TRBV14 with TRBJ2-3; TRBD1 might be the D (5 bases). Trimming stripped 1 base from V and 0 bases from J, with 8 bases between. CDR1 and CDR2 (germline): SGHDN, FVKESK. The CDR3 has 15 amino acids. DNA of the CDR3: TGTGCCAGCAGCCAAGTACCAGGGAGCACAGATACGCAGTATTTT. As protein: CASSQVPGSTDTQYF.

This clone was found once. The CDR3 loop reads CASSKDGAYGYTF. In DNA, the CDR3 is TGTGCCAGCAGTAAGGACGGTGCCTATGGCTACACCTTC. V and J are TRBV6-5 and TRBJ1-2; no definite D call. V lost 5 bases, J lost 4 bases, and 11 bases lay in between. Germline lookup yields CDR1 MNHEY and CDR2 SVGAGI. This CDR3 has 13 residues.

This clone showed up just a few times. This rearrangement joins TRBV5-4 to TRBJ2-3, with D tentatively TRBD2 (5 bases). V lost 1 base, J lost 0 bases, and 9 bases lay in between. The CDR3 consists of 15 residues. Germline CDR1 and CDR2: SGHNT and YYREEE (reference sequence). CDR3 region: CASSLQWTSTDTQYF. CDR3 sequence (DNA): TGTGCCAGCAGCTTGCAGTGGACTAGCACAGATACGCAGTATTTT.

The chain uses TRBV6-6 and TRBJ1-6; maybe TRBD1 (5 bases). The CDR3 totals 15 residues. The germline V gene has CDR1 MNHNY and CDR2 SVGAGI (reference sequence). The V and J ends lost 5 bases and 7 bases respectively, with 15 bases between them. The CDR3 protein is CASSPQGALNSPLHF. The CDR3 bases are TGTGCCAGCAGTCCCCAAGGGGCGCTGAATTCACCCCTCCACTTT.

V usage is TRBV14 and J usage is TRBJ1-4; perhaps TRBD1 as D (5 bases). Per the germline V gene, CDR1 is SGHDN and CDR2 is FVKESK. The CDR3 is 15 amino acids. V was clipped by 4 bases and J by 8 bases, with 17 bases between them. CDR3 loop: CASSPPPGWGEKLFF. Here the CDR3 DNA reads TGTGCCAGCAGCCCACCGCCGGGATGGGGGGAAAAACTGTTTTTT.

The genes are TRBV11-2 and TRBJ2-7; no clear D gene. The V end was cut by 0 bases, the J end by 4 bases, with 13 bases between. CDR1 is SGHAT, CDR2 FQNNGV, per germline. The CDR3 loop spans 15 amino acids. CDR3 amino acids: CASSLDWSRYYEQYF. The CDR3 nucleotides read TGTGCCAGCAGCTTAGATTGGTCCAGGTATTACGAGCAGTACTTC.